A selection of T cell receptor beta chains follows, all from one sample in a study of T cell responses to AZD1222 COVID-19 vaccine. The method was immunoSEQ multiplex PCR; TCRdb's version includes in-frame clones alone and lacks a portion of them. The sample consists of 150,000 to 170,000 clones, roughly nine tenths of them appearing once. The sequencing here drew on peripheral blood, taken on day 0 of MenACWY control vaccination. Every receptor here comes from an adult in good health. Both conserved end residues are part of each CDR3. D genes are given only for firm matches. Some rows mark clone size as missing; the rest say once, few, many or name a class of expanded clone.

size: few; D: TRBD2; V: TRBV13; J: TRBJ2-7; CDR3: CASSLKRDAYEQYF; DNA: TGTGCCAGCAGCCTGAAGCGGGACGCGTACGAGCAGTACTTC
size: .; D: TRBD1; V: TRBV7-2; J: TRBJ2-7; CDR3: CASSGQGLGSYEQYF; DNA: TGTGCCAGCAGCGGACAGGGCCTAGGATCCTACGAGCAGTACTTC
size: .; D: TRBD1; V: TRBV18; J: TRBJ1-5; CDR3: CASSRGSEFGNQPQHF; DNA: TGTGCCAGCTCCAGGGGGTCGGAATTTGGCAATCAGCCCCAGCATTTT
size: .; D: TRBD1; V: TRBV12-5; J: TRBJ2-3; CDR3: CASGLVLGQGLDTQYF; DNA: TGTGCTAGTGGTTTGGTACTCGGACAGGGATTAGATACGCAGTATTTT
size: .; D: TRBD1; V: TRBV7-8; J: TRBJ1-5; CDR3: CASSGSTPGQIDYNQPQHF; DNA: TGTGCCAGCAGCGGTTCTACACCGGGACAGATTGATTACAATCAGCCCCAGCATTTT
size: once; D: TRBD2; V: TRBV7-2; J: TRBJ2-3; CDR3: CASSSNQRGYTDTQYF; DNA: TGTGCCAGCAGCAGCAACCAGCGGGGGTACACAGATACGCAGTATTTT
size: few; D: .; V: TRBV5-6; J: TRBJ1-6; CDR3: CASSLGRINSPLHF; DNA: TGTGCCAGCAGCTTGGGACGGATAAATTCACCCCTCCACTTT
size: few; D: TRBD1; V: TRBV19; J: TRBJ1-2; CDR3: CASSTKTGQEEYGYTF; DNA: TGTGCCAGTAGTACTAAGACAGGGCAGGAAGAATATGGCTACACCTTC
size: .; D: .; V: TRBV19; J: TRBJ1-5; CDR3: CASSIEKGWQPQHF; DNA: TGTGCCAGTAGTATAGAGAAAGGGTGGCAGCCCCAGCATTTT
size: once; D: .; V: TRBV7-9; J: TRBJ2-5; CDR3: CASSERTPQETQYF; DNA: TGTGCCAGCAGCGAAAGGACTCCACAAGAGACCCAGTACTTC
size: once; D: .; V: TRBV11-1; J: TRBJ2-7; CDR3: CASSPWTVSYEQYF; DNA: TGTGCCAGCAGCCCCTGGACAGTTTCCTACGAGCAGTACTTC
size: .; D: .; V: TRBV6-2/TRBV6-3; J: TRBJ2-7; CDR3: CASSPQGYEQYF; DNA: TGTGCCAGCAGTCCCCAGGGCTACGAGCAGTACTTC
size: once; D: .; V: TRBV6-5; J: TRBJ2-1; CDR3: CASSYGGLSSNEQFF; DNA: TGTGCCAGCAGTTACGGAGGGCTTTCGTCCAATGAGCAGTTCTTC
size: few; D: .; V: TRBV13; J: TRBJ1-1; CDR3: CASRTLSGNTEAFF; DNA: TGTGCCAGCAGAACACTAAGTGGGAACACTGAAGCTTTCTTT
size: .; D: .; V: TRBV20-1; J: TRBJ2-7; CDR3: CSARESYEQYF; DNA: TGCAGTGCTAGAGAGAGCTACGAGCAGTACTTC
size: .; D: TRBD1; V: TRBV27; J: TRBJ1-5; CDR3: CASRSDRGTGSQPQHF; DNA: TGTGCCAGCAGATCCGACCGGGGGACAGGTAGTCAGCCCCAGCATTTT
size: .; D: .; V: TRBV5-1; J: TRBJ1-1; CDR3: CASSFETWTEAFF; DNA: TGCGCCAGCAGCTTTGAAACGTGGACTGAAGCTTTCTTT
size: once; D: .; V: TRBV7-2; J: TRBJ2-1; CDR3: CASSPLTGNYNEQFF; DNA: TGTGCCAGCAGCCCCCTAACGGGCAATTACAATGAGCAGTTCTTC
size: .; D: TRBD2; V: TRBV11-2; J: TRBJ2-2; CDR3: CASSPGLASGELFF; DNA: TGTGCCAGCAGCCCCGGACTAGCTTCCGGGGAGCTGTTTTTT
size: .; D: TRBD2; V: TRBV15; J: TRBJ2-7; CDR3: CATSRAGLAGGYEQYF; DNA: TGTGCCACCAGCAGAGCGGGGCTAGCGGGAGGTTACGAGCAGTACTTC
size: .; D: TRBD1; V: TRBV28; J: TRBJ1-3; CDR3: CASSLGTGGSGNTIYF; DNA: TGTGCCAGCAGTTTAGGAACAGGGGGCTCTGGAAACACCATATATTTT
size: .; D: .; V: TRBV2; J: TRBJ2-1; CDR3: CASSDVVAGALGNEQFF; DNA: TGTGCCAGCAGTGATGTCGTAGCAGGAGCCTTGGGGAATGAGCAGTTCTTC
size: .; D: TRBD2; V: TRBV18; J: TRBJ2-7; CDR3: CASSIIPGGTSGRYEQYF; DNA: TGTGCCAGCTCAATAATTCCCGGAGGAACTAGCGGGCGCTACGAGCAGTACTTC
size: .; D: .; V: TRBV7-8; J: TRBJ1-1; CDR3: CASSRRGDTEAFF; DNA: TGTGCCAGCAGCCGAAGGGGGGACACTGAAGCTTTCTTT
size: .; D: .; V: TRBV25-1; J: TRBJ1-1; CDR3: CASSNQGKNTEAFF; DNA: TGTGCCAGCAGTAATCAGGGAAAGAACACTGAAGCTTTCTTT
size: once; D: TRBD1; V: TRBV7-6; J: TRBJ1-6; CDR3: CASSPSTGGRSSPLHF; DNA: TGTGCCAGCAGCCCCAGCACAGGGGGCAGAAGTTCACCCCTCCACTTT
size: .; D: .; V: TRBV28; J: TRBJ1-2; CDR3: CASRLSNYGYTF; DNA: TGTGCCAGCAGACTCTCTAACTATGGCTACACCTTC
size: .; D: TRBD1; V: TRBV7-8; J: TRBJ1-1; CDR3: CASSQEPGQPNTEAFF; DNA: TGTGCCAGCAGCCAAGAACCGGGACAGCCGAACACTGAAGCTTTCTTT
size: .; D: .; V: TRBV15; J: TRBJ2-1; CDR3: CATSRPTGLLLENEQFF; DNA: TGTGCCACCAGCAGACCTACAGGGTTGCTGCTCGAAAATGAGCAGTTCTTC
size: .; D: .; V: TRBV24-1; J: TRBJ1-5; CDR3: CATSDQGTNQPQHF; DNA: TGTGCCACCAGTGATCAAGGGACCAATCAGCCCCAGCATTTT
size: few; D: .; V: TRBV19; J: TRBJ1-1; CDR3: CASSIVGEAFF; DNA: TGTGCCAGTAGTATTGTGGGAGAAGCTTTCTTT
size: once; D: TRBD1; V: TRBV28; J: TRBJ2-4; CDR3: CASSFQDRAGWQGNIQYF; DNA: TGTGCCAGCAGTTTTCAGGACAGGGCCGGGTGGCAAGGGAACATTCAGTACTTC
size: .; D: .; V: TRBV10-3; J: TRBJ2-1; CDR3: CATSGREDNEQFF; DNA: TGTGCCACCTCCGGACGGGAAGACAATGAGCAGTTCTTC
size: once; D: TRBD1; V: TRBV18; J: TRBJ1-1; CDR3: CASSPQGATEAFF; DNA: TGTGCCAGCTCACCGCAGGGGGCCACTGAAGCTTTCTTT
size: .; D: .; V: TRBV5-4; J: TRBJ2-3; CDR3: CASSLVASATDTQYF; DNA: TGTGCCAGCAGCTTGGTGGCCAGTGCCACAGATACGCAGTATTTT